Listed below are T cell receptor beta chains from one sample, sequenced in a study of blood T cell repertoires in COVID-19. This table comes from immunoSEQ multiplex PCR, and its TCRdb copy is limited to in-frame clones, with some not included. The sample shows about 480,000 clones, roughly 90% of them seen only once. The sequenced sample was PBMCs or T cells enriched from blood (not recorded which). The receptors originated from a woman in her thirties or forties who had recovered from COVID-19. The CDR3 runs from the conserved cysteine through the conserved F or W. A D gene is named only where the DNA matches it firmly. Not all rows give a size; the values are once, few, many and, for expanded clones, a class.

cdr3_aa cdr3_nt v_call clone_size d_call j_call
CATSRDPGGFGYTF TGTGCCACCAGCAGAGATCCAGGGGGCTTTGGCTACACCTTC TRBV15 . TRBD1 TRBJ1-2
CASSLGGQASQETQYF TGCGCCAGCAGCTTGGGGGGACAGGCCTCCCAAGAGACCCAGTACTTC TRBV5-1 . TRBD1 TRBJ2-5
CASSPVGNQPQHF TGTGCCAGCAGCCCCGTTGGCAATCAGCCCCAGCATTTT TRBV12-3/TRBV12-4 once . TRBJ1-5
CASSSRMSSGKYEQYF TGTGCCAGCAGTTCTAGGATGTCGTCAGGGAAGTACGAGCAGTACTTC TRBV6-2/TRBV6-3 . . TRBJ2-7
CASSRPPGTGYGYTF TGTGCCAGCAGTCGCCCCCCTGGGACAGGTTATGGCTACACCTTC TRBV6-2/TRBV6-3 . TRBD1 TRBJ1-2
CASSNRDHTGELFF TGTGCCAGCAGCAACCGGGATCATACCGGGGAGCTGTTTTTT TRBV21-1 . . TRBJ2-2
CASSLASSGRYNEQFF TGCGCCAGCAGCTTGGCCAGCAGCGGGCGTTACAATGAGCAGTTCTTC TRBV5-1 . . TRBJ2-1
CASSPEMRGSNYGYTF TGTGCCAGCAGCCCCGAAATGAGGGGGTCTAACTATGGCTACACCTTC TRBV4-2 . . TRBJ1-2
CASSLAGGASTQYF TGTGCCAGCAGCTTGGCAGGGGGCGCATCTACGCAGTATTTT TRBV5-6 . TRBD1 TRBJ2-3
CASSPTSGRFTGELFF TGTGCCAGCAGCCCCACTAGCGGGAGGTTCACCGGGGAGCTGTTTTTT TRBV6-2/TRBV6-3 . TRBD2 TRBJ2-2
CASSLGGVGGNTIYF TGTGCCAGCAGCTTAGGAGGGGTTGGTGGAAACACCATATATTTT TRBV13 . . TRBJ1-3
CASSSTGGKSYEQYF TGTGCCAGCAGCTCCACGGGCGGGAAGTCCTACGAGCAGTACTTC TRBV5-4 . . TRBJ2-7
CASSGQGDGYSPLHF TGTGCCAGCAGCGGACAGGGTGACGGATATTCACCCCTCCACTTT TRBV7-2 . TRBD1 TRBJ1-6
CASSHTTGGSPLHF TGTGCCAGCAGCCACACGACAGGGGGTTCACCCCTCCACTTT TRBV14 . TRBD1 TRBJ1-6
CASSEGGTSGAYEQYF TGCGCCAGCAGCGAAGGCGGGACTAGCGGCGCCTACGAGCAGTACTTC TRBV5-1 . TRBD2 TRBJ2-7
CASSQGPLASTDTQYF TGTGCCAGCAGCCAAGGGCCACTAGCGAGCACAGATACGCAGTATTTT TRBV4-2 . TRBD2 TRBJ2-3
CASSFLVPGGSAFF TGTGCCAGCAGTTTTTTGGTCCCAGGGGGCTCAGCTTTCTTT TRBV28 once TRBD1 TRBJ1-1
CASSLMGRNTEAFF TGTGCCAGCAGCTTAATGGGCAGGAACACTGAAGCTTTCTTT TRBV7-2 . . TRBJ1-1
CASSPERAPSYEQYF TGTGCCAGCAGCCCTGAGCGGGCCCCCTCCTACGAGCAGTACTTC TRBV13 . . TRBJ2-7
CASSPKTVSYYGYTF TGTGCCAGCAGCCCAAAGACAGTTTCCTACTATGGCTACACCTTC TRBV3-1/TRBV3-2 . . TRBJ1-2
CASSLQQYNEQFF TGCGCCAGCAGCTTACAGCAATACAATGAGCAGTTCTTC TRBV5-1 . . TRBJ2-1
CASSLGLDVGELFF TGTGCCAGCAGTCTGGGACTAGACGTCGGGGAGCTGTTTTTT TRBV27 once TRBD2 TRBJ2-2